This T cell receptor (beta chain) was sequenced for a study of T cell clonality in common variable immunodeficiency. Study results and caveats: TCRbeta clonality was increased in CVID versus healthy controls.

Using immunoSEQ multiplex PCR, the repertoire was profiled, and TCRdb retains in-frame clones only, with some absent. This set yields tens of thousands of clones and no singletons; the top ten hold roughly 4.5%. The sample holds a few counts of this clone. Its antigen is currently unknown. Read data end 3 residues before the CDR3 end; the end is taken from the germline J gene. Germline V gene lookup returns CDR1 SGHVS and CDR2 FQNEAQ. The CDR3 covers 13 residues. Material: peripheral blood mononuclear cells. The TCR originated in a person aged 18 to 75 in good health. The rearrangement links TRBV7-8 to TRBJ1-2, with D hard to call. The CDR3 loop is CASSLDSRRGYTF. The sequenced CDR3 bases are TGTGCCAGCAGCTTAGATTCTCGGCGGGGC.